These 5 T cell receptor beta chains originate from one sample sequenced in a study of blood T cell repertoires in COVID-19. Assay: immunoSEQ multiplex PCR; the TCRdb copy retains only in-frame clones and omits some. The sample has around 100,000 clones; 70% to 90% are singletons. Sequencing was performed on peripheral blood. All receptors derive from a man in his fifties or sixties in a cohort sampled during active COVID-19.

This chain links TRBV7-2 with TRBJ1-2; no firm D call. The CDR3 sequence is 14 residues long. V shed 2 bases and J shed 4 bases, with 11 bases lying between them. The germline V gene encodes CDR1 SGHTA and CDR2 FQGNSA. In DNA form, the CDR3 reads TGTGCCAGCAGCTTAATTATGAGTCTCTATGGCTACACCTTC. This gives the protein CASSLIMSLYGYTF.

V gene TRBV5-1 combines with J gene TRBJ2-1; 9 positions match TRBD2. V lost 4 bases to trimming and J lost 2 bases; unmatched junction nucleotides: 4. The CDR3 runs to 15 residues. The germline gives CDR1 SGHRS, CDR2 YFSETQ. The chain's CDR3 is CASSRGGAPYNEQFF. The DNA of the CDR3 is TGCGCCAGCAGCCGCGGGGGGGCCCCCTACAATGAGCAGTTCTTC.

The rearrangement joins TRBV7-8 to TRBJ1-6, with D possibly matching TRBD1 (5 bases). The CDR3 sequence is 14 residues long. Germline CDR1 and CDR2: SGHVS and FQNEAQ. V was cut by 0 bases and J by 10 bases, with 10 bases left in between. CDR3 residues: CASSLANRGSPLHF. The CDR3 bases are TGTGCCAGCAGCTTAGCGAATAGGGGCTCACCCCTCCACTTT.

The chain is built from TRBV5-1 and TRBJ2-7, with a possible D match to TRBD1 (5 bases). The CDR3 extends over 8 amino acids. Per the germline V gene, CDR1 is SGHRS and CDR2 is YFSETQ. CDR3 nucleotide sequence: TGCGCCAACAGGAGACTTAGCGTC. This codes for CANRRLSV.

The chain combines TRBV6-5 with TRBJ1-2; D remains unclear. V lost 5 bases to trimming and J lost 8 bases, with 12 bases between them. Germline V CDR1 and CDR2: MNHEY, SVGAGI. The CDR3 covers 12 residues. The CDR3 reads CASSPGMGGYTF. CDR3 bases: TGTGCCAGCAGTCCGGGAATGGGGGGCTACACCTTC.